This TCR beta chain was recovered during a study of blood T cell repertoires in COVID-19. Overall study: The origin of the acute and convalescent COVID-19 samples was the United States, Italy and Spain. The analysed material was cDNA or gDNA that came from T cells, B-cell-depleted T cells, or PBMCs.

In the study's own analysis: Nucleated cell counts were estimated from reference gene primer amplification. The assay was immunoSEQ multiplex PCR, and TCRdb's table has in-frame clones only and misses some. V, J and clone size are those of that table, while D and trimming were read from the DNA. The sample has about 120,000 clones; 65% to 90% are singletons. Germline V gives CDR1 SNHLY, CDR2 FYNNEI. CDR3 length: 13 amino acids. The germline V and J ends were trimmed by 8 bases and 8 bases, with 16 bases remaining between them. The receptor was derived from a woman in her fifties or sixties with acute or convalescent COVID-19. This chain connects TRBV2 to TRBJ2-1; TRBD2 might be the D (5 bases). Sequenced sample: peripheral blood. CDR3 protein: CASGLRGEDEQFF. CDR3 DNA: TGTGCCAGCGGGCTACGGGGAGAGGATGAGCAGTTCTTC. Complete variable domain (other parts from reference TRBV2 and TRBJ2-1): EPEVTQTPSHQVTQMGQEVILRCVPISNHLYFYWYRQILGQKVEFLVSFYNNEISEKSEIFDDQFSVERPDGSNFTLKIRSTKLEDSAMYFCASGLRGEDEQFFGPGTRLTVL.